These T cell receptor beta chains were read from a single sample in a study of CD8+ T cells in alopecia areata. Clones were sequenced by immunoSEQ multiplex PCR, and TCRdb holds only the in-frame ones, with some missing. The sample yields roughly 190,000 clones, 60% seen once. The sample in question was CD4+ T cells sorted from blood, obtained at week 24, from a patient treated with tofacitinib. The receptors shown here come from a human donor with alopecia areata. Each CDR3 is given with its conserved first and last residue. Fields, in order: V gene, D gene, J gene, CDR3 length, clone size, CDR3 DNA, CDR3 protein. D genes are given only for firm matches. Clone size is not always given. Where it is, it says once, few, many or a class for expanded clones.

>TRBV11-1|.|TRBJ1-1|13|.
TGTGCCAGCAGCCGGGACGGGAACACTGAAGCTTTCTTT
CASSRDGNTEAFF
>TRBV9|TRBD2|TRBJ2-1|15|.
TGTGCCAGCAGCGGAAGGACTAGCGGGTTCGATGAGCAGTTCTTC
CASSGRTSGFDEQFF
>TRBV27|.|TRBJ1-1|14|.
TGTGCCAGCAGTTTAGAGGGGATGAACACTGAAGCTTTCTTT
CASSLEGMNTEAFF
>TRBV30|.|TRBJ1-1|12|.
TGTGCCTGGGGGCCTCTGAACACTGAAGCTTTCTTT
CAWGPLNTEAFF
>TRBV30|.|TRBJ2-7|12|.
TGTGCCTGGAGTCTCCTTTCCTACGAGCAGTACTTC
CAWSLLSYEQYF
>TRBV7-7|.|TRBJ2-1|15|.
TGTGCCAGCAGCTTATCCCCACTAGGCATCGATGAGCAGTTCTTC
CASSLSPLGIDEQFF
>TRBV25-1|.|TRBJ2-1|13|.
TGTGCCAGCAGTGAGGCTCGGTACAATGAGCAGTTCTTC
CASSEARYNEQFF
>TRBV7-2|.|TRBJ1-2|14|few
TGTGCCAGCAGCGCCCAATGGGGCCACTATGGCTACACCTTC
CASSAQWGHYGYTF
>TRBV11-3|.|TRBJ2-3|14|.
TGTGCCAGCAGCTTAGTCCAGGGGACGGATACGCAGTATTTT
CASSLVQGTDTQYF
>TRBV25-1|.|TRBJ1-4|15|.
TGTGCCAGCAGTGAATACGGAGGGGTTGGTGAAAAACTGTTTTTT
CASSEYGGVGEKLFF